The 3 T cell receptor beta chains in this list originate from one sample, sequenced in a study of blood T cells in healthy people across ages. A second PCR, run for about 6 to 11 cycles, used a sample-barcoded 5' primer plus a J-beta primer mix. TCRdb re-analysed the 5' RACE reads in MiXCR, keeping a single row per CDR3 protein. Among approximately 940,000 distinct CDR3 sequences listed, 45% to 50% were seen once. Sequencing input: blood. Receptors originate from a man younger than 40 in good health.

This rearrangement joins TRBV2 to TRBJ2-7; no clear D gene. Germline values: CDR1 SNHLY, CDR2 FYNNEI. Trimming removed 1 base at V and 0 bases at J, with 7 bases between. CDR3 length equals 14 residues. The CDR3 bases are TGTGCCAGCAGTGAAGGTGACCACTCCTACGAGCAGTACTTC. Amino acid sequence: CASSEGDHSYEQYF.

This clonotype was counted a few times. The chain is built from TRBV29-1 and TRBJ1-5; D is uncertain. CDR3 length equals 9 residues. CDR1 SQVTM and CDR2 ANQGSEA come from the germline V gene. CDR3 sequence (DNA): TGCATACGCAATCAGCCCCAGCATTTT. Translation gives CIRNQPQHF. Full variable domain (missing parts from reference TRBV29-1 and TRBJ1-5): SAVISQKPSRDICQRGTSLTIQCQVDSQVTMMFWYRQQPGQSLTLIATANQGSEATYESGFVIDKFPISRPNLTFSTLTVSNMSPEDSSIYLCIRNQPQHFGDGTRLSIL.

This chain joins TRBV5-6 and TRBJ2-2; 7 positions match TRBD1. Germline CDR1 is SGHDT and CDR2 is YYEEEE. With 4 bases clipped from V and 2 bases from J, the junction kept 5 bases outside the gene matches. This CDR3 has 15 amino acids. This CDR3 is CASSRGTVNTGELFF. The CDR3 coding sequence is TGTGCCAGCAGCCGAGGGACAGTCAACACCGGGGAGCTGTTTTTT.